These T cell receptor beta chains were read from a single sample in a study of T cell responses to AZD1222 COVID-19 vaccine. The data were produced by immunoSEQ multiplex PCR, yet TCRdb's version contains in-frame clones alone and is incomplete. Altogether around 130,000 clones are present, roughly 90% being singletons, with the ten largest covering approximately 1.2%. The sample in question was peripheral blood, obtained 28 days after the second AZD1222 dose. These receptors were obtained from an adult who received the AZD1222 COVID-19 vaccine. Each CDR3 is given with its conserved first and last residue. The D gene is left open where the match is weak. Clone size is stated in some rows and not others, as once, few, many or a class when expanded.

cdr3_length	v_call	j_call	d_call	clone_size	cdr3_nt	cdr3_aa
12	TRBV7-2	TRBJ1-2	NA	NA	TGTGCCAGCAGTCCTACGGGGGAAGGCTACACCTTC	CASSPTGEGYTF
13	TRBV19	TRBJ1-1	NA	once	TGTGCCAGTAGGTTCCAGGGTGGAGCTGAAGCTTTCTTT	CASRFQGGAEAFF
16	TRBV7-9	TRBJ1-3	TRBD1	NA	TGTGCCAGCAGCTCCCCCGCGACAGGGACTGCGAACACCATATATTTT	CASSSPATGTANTIYF
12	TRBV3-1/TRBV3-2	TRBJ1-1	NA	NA	TGTGCCAGCAGCCAGGACGGAAATGAAGCTTTCTTT	CASSQDGNEAFF
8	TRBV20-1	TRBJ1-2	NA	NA	TGCAGTGCGCTGGGTGCGGGTTTC	CSALGAGF
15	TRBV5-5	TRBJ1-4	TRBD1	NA	TGTGCCAGCAGCTTGATGGGACAGGGGAGTGAAAAACTGTTTTTT	CASSLMGQGSEKLFF
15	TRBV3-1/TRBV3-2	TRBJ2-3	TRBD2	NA	TGTGCCAGCAGCCAAGATACAGCGGGGGGAGATACGCAGTATTTT	CASSQDTAGGDTQYF
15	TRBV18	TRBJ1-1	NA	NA	TGTGCCAGCTCAAGATCAGGGGTGGTGAACACTGAAGCTTTCTTT	CASSRSGVVNTEAFF
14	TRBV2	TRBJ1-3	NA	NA	TGTGCCAGCAGTGAGTTGAGCTCTGGAAACACCATATATTTT	CASSELSSGNTIYF
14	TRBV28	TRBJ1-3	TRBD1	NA	TGTGCCAGCAGTTTTGGAGGGGGCAGGAACACCATATATTTT	CASSFGGGRNTIYF
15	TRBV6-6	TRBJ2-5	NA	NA	TGTGCCACCGAAGAACTAGCGGCAGGGGGAGAGACCCAGTACTTC	CATEELAAGGETQYF
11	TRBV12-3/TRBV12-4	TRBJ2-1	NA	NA	TGTGCCAGCAGCCTCTACAATGAGCAGTTCTTC	CASSLYNEQFF
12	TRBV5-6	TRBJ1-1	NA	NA	TGTGCCAGCAGCTTGGGGCTTACTGAAGCTTTCTTT	CASSLGLTEAFF
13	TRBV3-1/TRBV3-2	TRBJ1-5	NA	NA	TGTGCCAGCAGCCGTGACAGGAATCAGCCCCAGCATTTT	CASSRDRNQPQHF
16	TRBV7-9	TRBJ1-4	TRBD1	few	TGTGCCAGCAGCGTCGGACAGGGCTCAACTAATGAAAAACTGTTTTTT	CASSVGQGSTNEKLFF
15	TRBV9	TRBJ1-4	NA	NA	TGTGCCAGCAGCGTAGGGGGGAGAACTAATGAAAAACTGTTTTTT	CASSVGGRTNEKLFF
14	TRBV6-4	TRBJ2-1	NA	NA	TGTGCCAGCAGTGACCGGCCAGGGGTAAATGAGCAGTTCTTC	CASSDRPGVNEQFF
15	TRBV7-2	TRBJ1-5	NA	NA	TGTGCCAGCAGCTTAGCGGGGTATAGCAATCAGCCCCAGCATTTT	CASSLAGYSNQPQHF
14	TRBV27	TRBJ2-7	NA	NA	TGTGCCAGCAGTTTACGGAGGGGCGGTTACGAGCAGTACTTC	CASSLRRGGYEQYF
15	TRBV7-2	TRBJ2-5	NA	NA	TGTGCCAGCAGCTTAACTTACCAGGGTGGGGAGACCCAGTACTTC	CASSLTYQGGETQYF
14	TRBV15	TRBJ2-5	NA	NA	TGTGCCACCAGCCACAGGGTCGGGCAAGAGACCCAGTACTTC	CATSHRVGQETQYF
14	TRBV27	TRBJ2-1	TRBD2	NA	TGTGCCAGCAGGGGACTAGCGGGAGGGACTGAGCAGTTCTTC	CASRGLAGGTEQFF
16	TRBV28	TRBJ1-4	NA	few	TGTGCCAGCAGTTTAATGGGCGCTGGAACTAATGAAAAACTGTTTTTT	CASSLMGAGTNEKLFF
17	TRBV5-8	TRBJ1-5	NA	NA	TGTGCCAGCAGCTTGAGGGACGCGGGTTCGAGCAATCAGCCCCAGCATTTT	CASSLRDAGSSNQPQHF
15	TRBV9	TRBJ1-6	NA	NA	TGTGCCAGCAGCGTTGAGTCCACCTATAATTCACCCCTCCACTTT	CASSVESTYNSPLHF
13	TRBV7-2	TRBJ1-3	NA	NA	TGTGCCAGCAGCTTAGATCGGGGAAACACCATATATTTT	CASSLDRGNTIYF
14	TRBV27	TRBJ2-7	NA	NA	TGTGCCAGCAGTTTACACGGGAGCTCCTACGAGCAGTACTTC	CASSLHGSSYEQYF
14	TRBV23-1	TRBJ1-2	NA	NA	TGCGCCAGCAGTCGCCTTCCAACACGACATGGCTACACCTTC	CASSRLPTRHGYTF
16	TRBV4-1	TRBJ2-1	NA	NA	TGCGCCAGCAGCCAAGATTTAGGGGGGCGGGGCAATGAGCAGTTCTTC	CASSQDLGGRGNEQFF
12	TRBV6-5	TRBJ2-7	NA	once	TGTGCCAGCAAAAAGGGCGAGTACGAGCAGTACTTC	CASKKGEYEQYF
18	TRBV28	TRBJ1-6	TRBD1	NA	TGTGCCAGCAGTTTATCAAAGCCAGGGGGCTCCTATAATTCACCCCTCCACTTT	CASSLSKPGGSYNSPLHF
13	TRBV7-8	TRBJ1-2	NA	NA	TGTGCCAGCAGCCCAACCCGACAGTATGGCTACACCTTC	CASSPTRQYGYTF
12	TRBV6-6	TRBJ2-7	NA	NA	TGTGCCAGCAGTTACTTAACCTACGAGCAGTACTTC	CASSYLTYEQYF
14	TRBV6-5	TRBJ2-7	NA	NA	TGTGCCAGCAGTCGGGGTCCTAGCAGCTACGAGCAGTACTTC	CASSRGPSSYEQYF
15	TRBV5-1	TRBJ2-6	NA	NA	TGCGCCAGCAGCTTGGAAGGGTCGGGGGCCAACGTCCTGACTTTC	CASSLEGSGANVLTF
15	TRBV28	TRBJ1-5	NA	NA	TGTGCCAGCAGTCCGCTTAACAGGGTTGATCAGCCCCAGCATTTT	CASSPLNRVDQPQHF
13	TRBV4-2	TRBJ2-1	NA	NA	TGTGCCAGCAGCCAACTACGAACCAATGAGCAGTTCTTC	CASSQLRTNEQFF
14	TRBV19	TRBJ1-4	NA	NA	TGTGCCAGTAGTATAGGGAAAAGTAATGAAAAACTGTTTTTT	CASSIGKSNEKLFF
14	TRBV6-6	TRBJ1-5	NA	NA	TGTGCCACCCTCCAGGGGATTAACAATCAGCCCCAGCATTTT	CATLQGINNQPQHF
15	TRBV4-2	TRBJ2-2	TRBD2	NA	TGTGCCAGCAGCCAAGGCGGGGGACGGACCGGGGAGCTGTTTTTT	CASSQGGGRTGELFF
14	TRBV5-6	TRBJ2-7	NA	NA	TGTGCCAGCAGCTTGGCCAGGGGCACCTACGAGCAGTACTTC	CASSLARGTYEQYF
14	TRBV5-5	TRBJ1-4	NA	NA	TGTGCCAGCAGCTTGGGGGCAACTAATGAAAAACTGTTTTTT	CASSLGATNEKLFF
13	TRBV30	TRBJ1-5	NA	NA	TGTGCCTGGAGTCGATGGGGCAATCAGCCCCAGCATTTT	CAWSRWGNQPQHF
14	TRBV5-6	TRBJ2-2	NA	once	TGTGCCAGCAGCTTAACAGGGTGGACCGGGGAGCTGTTTTTT	CASSLTGWTGELFF